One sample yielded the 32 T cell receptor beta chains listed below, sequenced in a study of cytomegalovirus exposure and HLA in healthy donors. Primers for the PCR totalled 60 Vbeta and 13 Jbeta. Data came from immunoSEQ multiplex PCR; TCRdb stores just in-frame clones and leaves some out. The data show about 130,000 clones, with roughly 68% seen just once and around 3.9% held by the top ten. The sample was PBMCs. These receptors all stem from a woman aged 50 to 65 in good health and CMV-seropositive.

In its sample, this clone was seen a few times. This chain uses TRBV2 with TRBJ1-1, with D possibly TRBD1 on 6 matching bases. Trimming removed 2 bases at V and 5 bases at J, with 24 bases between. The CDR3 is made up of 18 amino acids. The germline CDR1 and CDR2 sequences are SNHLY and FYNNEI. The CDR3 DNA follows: TGTGCCAGCAGTGAACCCCTGGGGGCTTTTTTTATGGAGACTGAAGCTTTCTTT. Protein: CASSEPLGAFFMETEAFF.

The CDR3 reads CASSRQGQGVEKLFF. Written as DNA, the CDR3 is TGTGCCAGCAGTCGTCAGGGGCAGGGGGTTGAAAAACTGTTTTTT. The rearrangement uses TRBV7-2 and TRBJ1-4; 7 positions agree with TRBD1. The CDR3 is made up of 15 amino acids. CDR1 SGHTA and CDR2 FQGNSA come from the germline V gene. V lost 6 bases to trimming and J lost 7 bases; unmatched junction nucleotides: 11. Together with reference TRBV7-2 and TRBJ1-4, the CDR3 gives the full variable domain: GAGVSQSPSNKVTEKGKDVELRCDPISGHTALYWYRQSLGQGLEFLIYFQGNSAPDKSGLPSDRFSAERTGGSVSTLTIQRTQQEDSAVYLCASSRQGQGVEKLFFGSGTQLSVL.

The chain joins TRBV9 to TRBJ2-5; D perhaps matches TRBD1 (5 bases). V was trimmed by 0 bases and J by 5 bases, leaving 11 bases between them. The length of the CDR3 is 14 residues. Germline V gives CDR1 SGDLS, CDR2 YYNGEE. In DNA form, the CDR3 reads TGTGCCAGCAGCGTAGGAGTAGGGGTGGAGACCCAGTACTTC. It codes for CASSVGVGVETQYF.

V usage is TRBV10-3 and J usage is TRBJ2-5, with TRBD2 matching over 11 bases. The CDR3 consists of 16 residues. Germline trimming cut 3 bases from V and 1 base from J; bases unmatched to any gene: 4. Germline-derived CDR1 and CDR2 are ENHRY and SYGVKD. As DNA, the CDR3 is TGTGCCATCAGTGACACTAGCGGGGGAATCCAAGAGACCCAGTACTTC. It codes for CAISDTSGGIQETQYF.

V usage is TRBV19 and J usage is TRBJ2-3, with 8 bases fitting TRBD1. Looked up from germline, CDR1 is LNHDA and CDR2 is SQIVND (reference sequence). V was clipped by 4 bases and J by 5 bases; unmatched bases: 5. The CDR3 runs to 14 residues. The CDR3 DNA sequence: TGTGCCAGTAGTAGGCGGACAGGGATAGATACGCAGTATTTT. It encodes CASSRRTGIDTQYF.

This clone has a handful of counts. CDR3 loop: CASSQLDRGIPGELFF. CDR3 in DNA: TGCGCCAGCAGCCAGCTGGACAGGGGCATACCCGGGGAGCTGTTTTTT. The chain joins TRBV4-3 to TRBJ2-2; 9 bases are a match to TRBD1. Germline CDR1 is LGHNA and CDR2 is YSLEER. CDR3 size: 16 residues. V lost 3 bases, J lost 6 bases, and 8 bases stayed unmatched.

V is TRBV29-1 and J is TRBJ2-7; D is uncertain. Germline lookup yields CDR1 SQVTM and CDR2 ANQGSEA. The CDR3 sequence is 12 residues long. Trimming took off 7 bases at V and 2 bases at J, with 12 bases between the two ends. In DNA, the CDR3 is TGCAGCGCCGGCGCGACAACCTACGAGCAGTACTTC. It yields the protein CSAGATTYEQYF.

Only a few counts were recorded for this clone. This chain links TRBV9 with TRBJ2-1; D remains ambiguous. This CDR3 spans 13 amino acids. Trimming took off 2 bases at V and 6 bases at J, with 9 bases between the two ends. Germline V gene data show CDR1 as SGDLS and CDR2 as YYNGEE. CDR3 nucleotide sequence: TGTGCCAGCAGCGTTAATAGCTTCAATGAGCAGTTCTTC. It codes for CASSVNSFNEQFF.

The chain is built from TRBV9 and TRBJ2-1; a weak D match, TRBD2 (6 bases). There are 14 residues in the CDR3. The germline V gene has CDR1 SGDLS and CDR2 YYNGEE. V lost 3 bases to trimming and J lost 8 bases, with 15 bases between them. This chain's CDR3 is CASSARGVWDEQFF. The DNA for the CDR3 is TGTGCCAGCAGCGCGCGGGGAGTATGGGATGAGCAGTTCTTC. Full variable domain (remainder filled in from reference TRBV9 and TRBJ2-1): DSGVTQTPKHLITATGQRVTLRCSPRSGDLSVYWYQQSLDQGLQFLIQYYNGEERAKGNILERFSAQQFPDLHSELNLSSLELGDSALYFCASSARGVWDEQFFGPGTRLTVL.

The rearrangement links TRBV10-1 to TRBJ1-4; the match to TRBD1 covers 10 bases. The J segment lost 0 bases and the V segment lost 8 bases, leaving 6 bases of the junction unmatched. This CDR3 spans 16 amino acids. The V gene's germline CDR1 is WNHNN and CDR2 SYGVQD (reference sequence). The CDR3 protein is CASQTGGASTNEKLFF. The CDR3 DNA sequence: TGCGCCAGCCAGACAGGGGGCGCGTCAACTAATGAAAAACTGTTTTTT.

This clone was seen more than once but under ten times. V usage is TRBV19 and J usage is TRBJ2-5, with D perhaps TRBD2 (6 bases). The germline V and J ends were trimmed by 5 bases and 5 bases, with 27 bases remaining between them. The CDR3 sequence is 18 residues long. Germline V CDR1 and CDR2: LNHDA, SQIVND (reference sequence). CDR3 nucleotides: TGTGCCAGTAGTTCGGGATCTTTAGCGGTGGGATTGCGGGAGACCCAGTACTTC. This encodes CASSSGSLAVGLRETQYF.

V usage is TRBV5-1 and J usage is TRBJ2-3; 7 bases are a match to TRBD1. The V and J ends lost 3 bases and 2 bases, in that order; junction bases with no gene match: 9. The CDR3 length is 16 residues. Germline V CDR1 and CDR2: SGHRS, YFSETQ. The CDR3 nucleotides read TGCGCCAGCAGCTATCAGACAGGGCTTACCACAGATACGCAGTATTTT. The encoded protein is CASSYQTGLTTDTQYF.

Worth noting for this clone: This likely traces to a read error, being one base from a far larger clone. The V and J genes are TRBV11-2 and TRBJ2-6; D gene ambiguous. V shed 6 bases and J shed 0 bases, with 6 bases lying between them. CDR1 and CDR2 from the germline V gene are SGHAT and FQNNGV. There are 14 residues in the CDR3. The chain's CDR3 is CASSPNSGANVLTF. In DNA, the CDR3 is TGTGCCAGCAGTCCAAACTCTGGGGCCAACGTCCTGACTTTC.

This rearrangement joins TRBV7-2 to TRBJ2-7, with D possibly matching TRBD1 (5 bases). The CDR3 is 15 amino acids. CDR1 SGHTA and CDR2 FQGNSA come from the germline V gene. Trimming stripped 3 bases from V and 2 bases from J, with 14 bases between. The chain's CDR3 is CASSLWGTMAYEQYF. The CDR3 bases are TGTGCCAGCAGCTTGTGGGGCACAATGGCCTACGAGCAGTACTTC.

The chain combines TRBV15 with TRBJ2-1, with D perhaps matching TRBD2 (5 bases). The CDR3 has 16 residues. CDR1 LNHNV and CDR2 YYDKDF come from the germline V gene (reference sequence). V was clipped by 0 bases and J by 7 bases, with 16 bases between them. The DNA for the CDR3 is TGTGCCACCAGCAGAGATCCACTAGTAGGCATGAATGAGCAGTTCTTC. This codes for CATSRDPLVGMNEQFF.

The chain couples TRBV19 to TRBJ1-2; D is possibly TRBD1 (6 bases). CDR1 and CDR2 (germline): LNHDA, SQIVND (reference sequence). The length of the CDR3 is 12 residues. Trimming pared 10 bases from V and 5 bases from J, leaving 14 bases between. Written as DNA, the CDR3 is TGTGCCATACGACAGGTCCCTTATGGCTACACCTTC. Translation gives CAIRQVPYGYTF.

CDR3 DNA: TGCGCCAGCAGCCTCAGGGTCGGGCCCTACGAGCAGTACTTC. Its protein is CASSLRVGPYEQYF. The J gene is TRBJ2-7, the V gene TRBV5-1, with D perhaps TRBD1 (5 bases). The CDR3 is 14 residues long. Germline values: CDR1 SGHRS, CDR2 YFSETQ. V dropped 4 bases and J dropped 2 bases, with 13 bases sitting between them.

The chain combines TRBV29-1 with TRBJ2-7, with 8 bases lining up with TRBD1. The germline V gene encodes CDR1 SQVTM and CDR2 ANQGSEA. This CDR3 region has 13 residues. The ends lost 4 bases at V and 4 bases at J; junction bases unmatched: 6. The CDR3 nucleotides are TGCAGCGTTGCACCGGGACAGGCTTACGAGCAGTACTTC. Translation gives CSVAPGQAYEQYF.

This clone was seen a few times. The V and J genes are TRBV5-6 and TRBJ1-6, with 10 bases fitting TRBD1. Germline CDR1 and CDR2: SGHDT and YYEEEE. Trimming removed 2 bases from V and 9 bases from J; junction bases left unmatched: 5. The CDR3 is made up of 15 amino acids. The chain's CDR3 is CASSFRGTGASPLHF. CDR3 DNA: TGTGCCAGCAGCTTTCGCGGGACAGGGGCTTCACCCCTCCACTTT.

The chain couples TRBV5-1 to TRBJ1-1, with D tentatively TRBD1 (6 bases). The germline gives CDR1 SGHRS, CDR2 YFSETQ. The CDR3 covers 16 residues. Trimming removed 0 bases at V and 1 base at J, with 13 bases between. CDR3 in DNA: TGCGCCAGCAGCTTGGGGGGGGGCAGGTCGAACACTGAAGCTTTCTTT. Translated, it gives CASSLGGGRSNTEAFF. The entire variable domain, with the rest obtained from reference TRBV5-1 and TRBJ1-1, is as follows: KAGVTQTPRYLIKTRGQQVTLSCSPISGHRSVSWYQQTPGQGLQFLFEYFSETQRNKGNFPGRFSGRQFSNSRSEMNVSTLELGDSALYLCASSLGGGRSNTEAFFGQGTRLTVV.

As DNA, the CDR3 is TGTGCTAGTGGTTTGGGACAGGGTTACAATGAGCAGTTCTTC. This sequence encodes CASGLGQGYNEQFF. The rearrangement uses TRBV12-5 and TRBJ2-1; 7 bases are a match to TRBD1. The germline V gene has CDR1 LGHNT and CDR2 FRNRAP. Germline trimming cut 1 base from V and 4 bases from J; bases unmatched to any gene: 1. The CDR3 consists of 14 residues.

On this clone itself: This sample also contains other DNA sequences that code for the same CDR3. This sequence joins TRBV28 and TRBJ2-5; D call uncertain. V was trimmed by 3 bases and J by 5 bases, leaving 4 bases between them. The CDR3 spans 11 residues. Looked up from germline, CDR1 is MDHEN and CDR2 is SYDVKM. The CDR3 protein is CASSLRETQYF. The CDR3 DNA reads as TGTGCCAGCAGTTTGCGGGAGACCCAGTACTTC.

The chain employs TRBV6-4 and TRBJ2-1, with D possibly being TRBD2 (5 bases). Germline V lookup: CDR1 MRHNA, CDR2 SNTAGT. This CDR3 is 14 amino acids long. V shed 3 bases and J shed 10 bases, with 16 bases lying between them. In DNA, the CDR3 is TGTGCCAGCAGTGAGTCAGGTCGGACGGGGGAGCAGTTCTTC. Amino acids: CASSESGRTGEQFF.

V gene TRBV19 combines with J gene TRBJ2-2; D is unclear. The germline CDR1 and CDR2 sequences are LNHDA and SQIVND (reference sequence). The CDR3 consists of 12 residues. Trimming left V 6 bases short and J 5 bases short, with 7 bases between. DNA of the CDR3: TGTGCCAGTAGGCGTTTAACCGGGGAGCTGTTTTTT. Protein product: CASRRLTGELFF. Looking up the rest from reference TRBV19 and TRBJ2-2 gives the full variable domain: DGGITQSPKYLFRKEGQNVTLSCEQNLNHDAMYWYRQDPGQGLRLIYYSQIVNDFQKGDIAEGYSVSREKKESFPLTVTSAQKNPTAFYLCASRRLTGELFFGEGSRLTVL.

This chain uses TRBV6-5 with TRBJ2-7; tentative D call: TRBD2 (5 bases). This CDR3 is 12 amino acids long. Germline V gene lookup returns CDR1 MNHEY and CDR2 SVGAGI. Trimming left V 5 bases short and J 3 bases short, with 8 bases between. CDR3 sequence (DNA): TGTGCCAGCAGTGTTACTAGCTACGAGCAGTACTTC. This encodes CASSVTSYEQYF.

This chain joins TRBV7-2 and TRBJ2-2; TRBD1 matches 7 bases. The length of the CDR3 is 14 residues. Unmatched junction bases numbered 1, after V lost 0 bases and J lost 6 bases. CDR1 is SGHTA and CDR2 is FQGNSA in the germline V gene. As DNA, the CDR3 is TGTGCCAGCAGCTTAGCCCAGGGGGCCGGGGAGCTGTTTTTT. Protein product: CASSLAQGAGELFF.

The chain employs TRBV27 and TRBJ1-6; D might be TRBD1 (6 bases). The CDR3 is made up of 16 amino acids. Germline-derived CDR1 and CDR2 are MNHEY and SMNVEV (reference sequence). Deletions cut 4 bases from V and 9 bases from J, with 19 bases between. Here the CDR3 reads CASSSYSSTGRSPLHF. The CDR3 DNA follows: TGTGCCAGCAGTTCATATTCTTCGACAGGACGTTCACCCCTCCACTTT.

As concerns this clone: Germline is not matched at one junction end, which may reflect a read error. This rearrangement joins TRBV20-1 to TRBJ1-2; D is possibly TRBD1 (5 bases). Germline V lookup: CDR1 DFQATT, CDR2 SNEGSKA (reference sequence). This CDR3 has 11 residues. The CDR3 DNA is TGCAGTGCTAGCCGTGTGCCAGTCGGACAATTC. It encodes CSASRVPVGQF.

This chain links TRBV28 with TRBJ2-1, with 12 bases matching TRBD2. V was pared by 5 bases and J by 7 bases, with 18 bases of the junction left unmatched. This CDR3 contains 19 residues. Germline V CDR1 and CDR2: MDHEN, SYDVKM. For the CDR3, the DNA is TGTGCCAGCAGTCCCATTCGAATCCTAGCGGGGGGGCCGATGAATGAGCAGTTCTTC. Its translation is CASSPIRILAGGPMNEQFF.

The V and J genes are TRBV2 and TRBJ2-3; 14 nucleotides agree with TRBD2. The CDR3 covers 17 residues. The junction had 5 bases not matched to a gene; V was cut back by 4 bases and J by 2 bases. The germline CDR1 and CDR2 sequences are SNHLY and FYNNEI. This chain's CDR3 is CASSGTSGGQLTDTQYF. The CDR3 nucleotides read TGTGCCAGCAGTGGGACTAGCGGGGGGCAACTCACAGATACGCAGTATTTT.

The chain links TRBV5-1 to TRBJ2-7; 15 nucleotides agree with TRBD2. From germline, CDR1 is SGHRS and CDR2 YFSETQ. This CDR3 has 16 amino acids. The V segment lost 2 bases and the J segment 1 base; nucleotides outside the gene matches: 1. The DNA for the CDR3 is TGCGCCAGCAGCTTAGGACTAGCGGGGGGGTCCTACGAGCAGTACTTC. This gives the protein CASSLGLAGGSYEQYF.

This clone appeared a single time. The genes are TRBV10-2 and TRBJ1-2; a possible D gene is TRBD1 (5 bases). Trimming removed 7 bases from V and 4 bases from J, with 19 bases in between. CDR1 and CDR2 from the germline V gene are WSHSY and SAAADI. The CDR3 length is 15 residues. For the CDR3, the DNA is TGCGCCAGCACCAAAGGGGCGACACCCATCTATGGCTACACCTTC. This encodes CASTKGATPIYGYTF.